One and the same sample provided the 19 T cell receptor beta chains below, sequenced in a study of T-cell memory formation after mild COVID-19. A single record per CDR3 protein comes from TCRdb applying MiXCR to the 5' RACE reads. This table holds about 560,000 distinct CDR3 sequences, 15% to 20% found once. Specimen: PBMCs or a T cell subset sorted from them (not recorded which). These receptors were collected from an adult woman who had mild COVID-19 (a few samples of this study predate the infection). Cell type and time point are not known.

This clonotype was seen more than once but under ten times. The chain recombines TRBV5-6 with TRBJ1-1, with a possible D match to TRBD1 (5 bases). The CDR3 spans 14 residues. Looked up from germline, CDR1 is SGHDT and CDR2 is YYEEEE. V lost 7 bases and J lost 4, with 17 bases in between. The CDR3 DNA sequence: TGTGCCAGCTCGGGACCGACCCTGAGCACTGAAGCTTTCTTT. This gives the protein CASSGPTLSTEAFF.

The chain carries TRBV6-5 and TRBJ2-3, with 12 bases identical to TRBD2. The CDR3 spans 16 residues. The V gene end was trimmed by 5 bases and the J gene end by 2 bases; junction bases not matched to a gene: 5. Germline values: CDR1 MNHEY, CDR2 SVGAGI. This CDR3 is CASSALAGGLTDTQYF. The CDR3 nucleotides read TGTGCCAGCAGTGCACTAGCGGGGGGCCTCACAGATACGCAGTATTTT.

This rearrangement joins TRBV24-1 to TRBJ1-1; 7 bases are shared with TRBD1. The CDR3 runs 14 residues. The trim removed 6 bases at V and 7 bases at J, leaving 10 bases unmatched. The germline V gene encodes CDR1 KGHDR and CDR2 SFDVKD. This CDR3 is CATSPSTGTLEAFF. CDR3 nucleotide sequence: TGTGCCACCAGTCCGTCGACAGGGACACTTGAAGCTTTCTTT.

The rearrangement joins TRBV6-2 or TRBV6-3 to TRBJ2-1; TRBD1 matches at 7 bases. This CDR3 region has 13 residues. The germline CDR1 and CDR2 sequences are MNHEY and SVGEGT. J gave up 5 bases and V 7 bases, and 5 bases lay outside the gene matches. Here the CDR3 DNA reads TGTGCCAGCAAGGGACAGTCCCACAATGAGCAGTTCTTC. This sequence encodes CASKGQSHNEQFF.

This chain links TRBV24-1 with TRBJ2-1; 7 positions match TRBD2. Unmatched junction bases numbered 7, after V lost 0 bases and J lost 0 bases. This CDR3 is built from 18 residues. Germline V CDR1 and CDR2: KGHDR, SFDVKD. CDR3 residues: CATSDLPNTGGSYNEQFF. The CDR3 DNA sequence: TGTGCCACCAGTGATTTGCCCAACACGGGGGGCTCCTACAATGAGCAGTTCTTC.

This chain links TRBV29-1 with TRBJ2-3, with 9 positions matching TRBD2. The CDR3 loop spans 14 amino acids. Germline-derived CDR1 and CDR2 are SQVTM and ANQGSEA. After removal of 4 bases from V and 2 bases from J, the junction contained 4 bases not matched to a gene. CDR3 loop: CSVGLAGPTDTQYF. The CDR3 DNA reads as TGCAGCGTTGGGCTAGCGGGGCCCACAGATACGCAGTATTTT.

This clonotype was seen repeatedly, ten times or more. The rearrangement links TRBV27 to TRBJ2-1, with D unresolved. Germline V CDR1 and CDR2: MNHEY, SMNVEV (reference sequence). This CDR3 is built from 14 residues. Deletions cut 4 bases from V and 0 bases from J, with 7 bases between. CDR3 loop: CASSYRYSYNEQFF. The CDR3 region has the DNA TGTGCCAGCAGTTACAGATACTCCTACAATGAGCAGTTCTTC.

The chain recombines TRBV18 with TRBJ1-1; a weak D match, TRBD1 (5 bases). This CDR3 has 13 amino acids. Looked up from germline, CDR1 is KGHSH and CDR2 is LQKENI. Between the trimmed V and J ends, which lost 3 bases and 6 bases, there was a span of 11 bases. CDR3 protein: CASSPKGVSEAFF. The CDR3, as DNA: TGTGCCAGCTCACCTAAAGGGGTATCTGAAGCTTTCTTT.

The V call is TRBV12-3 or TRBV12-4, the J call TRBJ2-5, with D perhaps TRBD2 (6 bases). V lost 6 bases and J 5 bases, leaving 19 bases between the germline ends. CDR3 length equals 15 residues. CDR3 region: CASSFEPGLSETQYF. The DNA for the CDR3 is TGTGCCAGCAGCTTTGAACCGGGACTTTCGGAGACCCAGTACTTC.

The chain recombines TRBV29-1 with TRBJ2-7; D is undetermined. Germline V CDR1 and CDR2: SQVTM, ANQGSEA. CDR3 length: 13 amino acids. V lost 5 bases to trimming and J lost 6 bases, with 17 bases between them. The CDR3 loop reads CSVQDPRRIEQYF. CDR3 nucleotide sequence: TGCAGCGTTCAGGACCCCAGGAGAATCGAGCAGTACTTC.

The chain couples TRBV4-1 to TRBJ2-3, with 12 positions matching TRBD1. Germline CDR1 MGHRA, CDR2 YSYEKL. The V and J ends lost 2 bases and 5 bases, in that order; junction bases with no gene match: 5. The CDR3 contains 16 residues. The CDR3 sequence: CASSQPGQGARDTQYF. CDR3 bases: TGCGCCAGCAGCCAACCGGGACAGGGGGCGAGAGATACGCAGTATTTT.

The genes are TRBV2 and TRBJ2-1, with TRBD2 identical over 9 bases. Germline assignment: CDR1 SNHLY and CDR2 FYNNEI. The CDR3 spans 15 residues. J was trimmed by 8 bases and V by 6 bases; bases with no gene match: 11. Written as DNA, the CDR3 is TGTGCCAGCAGCCGACTGGCGGGAGGGCCTCATGAGCAGTTCTTC. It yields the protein CASSRLAGGPHEQFF.

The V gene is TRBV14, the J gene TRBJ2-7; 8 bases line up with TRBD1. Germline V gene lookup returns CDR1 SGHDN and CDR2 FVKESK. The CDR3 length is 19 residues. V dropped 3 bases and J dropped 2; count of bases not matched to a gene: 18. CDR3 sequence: CASSHPTTSDRGVPYEQYF. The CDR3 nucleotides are TGTGCCAGCAGCCACCCCACGACCTCCGACAGGGGTGTTCCCTACGAGCAGTACTTC.

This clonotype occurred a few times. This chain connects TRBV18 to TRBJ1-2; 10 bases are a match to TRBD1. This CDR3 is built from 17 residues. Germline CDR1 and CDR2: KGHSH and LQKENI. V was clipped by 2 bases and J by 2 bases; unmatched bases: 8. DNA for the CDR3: TGTGCCAGCTCACCAGGGACAGGGGAACCACTAAACTATGGCTACACCTTC. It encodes CASSPGTGEPLNYGYTF.

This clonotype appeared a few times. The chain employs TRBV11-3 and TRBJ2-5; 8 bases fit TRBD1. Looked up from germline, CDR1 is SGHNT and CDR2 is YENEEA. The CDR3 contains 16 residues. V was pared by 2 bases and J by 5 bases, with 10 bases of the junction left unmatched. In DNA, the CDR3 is TGTGCCAGCAGCTTAATGACCAGGGGGCTCGCGGAGACCCAGTACTTC. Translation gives CASSLMTRGLAETQYF.

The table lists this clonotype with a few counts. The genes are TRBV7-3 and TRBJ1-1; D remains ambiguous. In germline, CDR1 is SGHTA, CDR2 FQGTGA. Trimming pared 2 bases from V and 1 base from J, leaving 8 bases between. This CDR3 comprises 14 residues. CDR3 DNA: TGTGCCAGCAGCTTATATGGCAGGAACACTGAAGCTTTCTTT. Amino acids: CASSLYGRNTEAFF.

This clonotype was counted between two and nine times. CDR3 residues: CASSASDPSGIHEQYF. The CDR3 nucleotides are TGTGCCAGCAGCGCAAGTGATCCTAGCGGGATACACGAGCAGTACTTC. The V gene is TRBV3-1, the J gene TRBJ2-7, with TRBD2 identical over 9 bases. The V gene end was trimmed by 5 bases and the J gene end by 5 bases; junction bases not matched to a gene: 13. Germline CDR1 reads LGHDT; CDR2 reads YNNKEL (reference sequence). The CDR3 is 16 residues long.

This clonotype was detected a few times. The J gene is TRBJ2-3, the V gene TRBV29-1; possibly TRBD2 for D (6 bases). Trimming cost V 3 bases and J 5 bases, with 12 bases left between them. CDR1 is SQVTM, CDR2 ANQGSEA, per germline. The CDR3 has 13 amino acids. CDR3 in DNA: TGCAGCGTTGACCTAGCGCCAGTAGATACGCAGTATTTT. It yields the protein CSVDLAPVDTQYF.

The CDR3 region has the DNA TGTGCCAGTAGTAGCCGGGACAGCCCCGGGGATGAGCAGTTCTTC. Protein product: CASSSRDSPGDEQFF. This chain uses TRBV19 with TRBJ2-1; 7 positions match TRBD1. The CDR3 length is 15 residues. The ends lost 4 bases at V and 8 bases at J; junction bases unmatched: 11. The germline V gene has CDR1 LNHDA and CDR2 SQIVND (reference sequence).